This T cell receptor (beta chain) came from a study of blood T cell repertoires in COVID-19. CDR3 length: 15 residues. Trimming took 10 bases from V and 2 from J, leaving 18 bases between them. Germline V CDR1 and CDR2: SNHLY, FYNNEI. Clones were sequenced by immunoSEQ multiplex PCR, and TCRdb holds only the in-frame ones, with some missing. The data hold approximately 59,000 clones, with around 81% observed a single time. The sequencing sample was made of peripheral blood. The chain is built from TRBV2 and TRBJ2-1; TRBD1 is a possible D gene (6 bases). This sequence originates from a woman aged 80 or older with acute or convalescent COVID-19. In DNA, the CDR3 is TGTGCCATCCTCCGGGACACAAGCCCCTACAATGAGCAGTTCTTC. It yields the protein CAILRDTSPYNEQFF.